This T cell receptor beta chain was sequenced during a study of identical twins. General observations from the study: Twin pairs' shared out-of-frame alpha sequences were enriched in low generation probability. In drawing conclusions, the study used cross-sectional statistical analysis and did not follow the same donors.

TCRdb processed the 5' RACE reads anew with MiXCR; each CDR3 protein has one entry. The repertoire holds under 450,000 distinct CDR3 sequences, roughly 18% seen once, with less than 15% in the top ten. The germline V gene has CDR1 MNHEY and CDR2 SVGEGT. With 4 bases clipped from V and 2 bases from J, the junction kept 2 bases outside the gene matches. This CDR3 region has 15 residues. In regard to this clonotype: Its specificity is unknown.

Sequenced material: naive T cells sorted from blood. The TCR sequence derives from a man in his fifties or sixties in good health. V usage is TRBV6-2 or TRBV6-3 and J usage is TRBJ2-5, with 12 bases identical to TRBD2. The CDR3 DNA follows: TGTGCCAGCAGTTCGACTAGCGGGGGACAAGAGACCCAGTACTTC. Translated: CASSSTSGGQETQYF.